This TCR beta chain was profiled in a study of metastatic and nonmetastatic thyroid tumors. Study in general: Repertoire comparisons spanned blood and tumor or nodule tissue from malignant and benign thyroid patients.

TCRdb re-called the PCR reads via MiXCR. The repertoire consists of tens of thousands of clones, with approximately 20% occurring once and the leading ten covering about 4%. Patients had received no treatment of any kind before thyroid surgery. This clone was detected ten times or more. Antigen unknown. Study-wide findings and caveats: Across blood and tumor, TCR beta diversity in malignant thyroid tumors was reportedly significantly higher than in benign nodules.

This CDR3 has 15 residues. Germline lookup yields CDR1 MGHRA and CDR2 YSYEKL. J was trimmed by 3 bases and V by 0 bases; bases with no gene match: 2. The receptor's source is a female donor with papillary thyroid cancer or a benign thyroid nodule (not recorded which). Some clones in this sample may be carry-over from other donors' samples. The chain employs TRBV4-1 and TRBJ2-5; 9 bases are a match to TRBD1. The specimen sequenced was adjacent normal tissue. The chain's CDR3 is CASSQEGTGKETQYF. CDR3 coding DNA: TGCGCCAGCAGCCAAGAAGGGACAGGGAAAGAGACCCAGTACTTC.